The rows below give T cell receptor beta chains drawn from one sample of a study of T cells in Graves' hyperthyroidism and ophthalmopathy. TCRdb re-called the multiplex PCR reads with MiXCR, one entry per CDR3 protein. The top ten hold about 50% of the sample, which has approximately 570,000 distinct CDR3 sequences, about 20% seen once. Sequenced input: blood. The receptor set was obtained from a man aged 40-49 years with Graves' ophthalmopathy. Each CDR3 is given with its conserved first and last residue. A D gene is named only where the DNA matches it firmly. Not all rows give a size; the values are once, few, many and, for expanded clones, a class.

clone size: .
J gene: TRBJ2-2
V gene: TRBV6-1
D gene: .
CDR3 protein: CAGRANFQDGELFF
CDR3 DNA: TGTGCCGGACGGGCCAACTTTCAGGACGGGGAGCTGTTTTTT

clone size: few
J gene: TRBJ2-7
V gene: TRBV5-1
D gene: .
CDR3 protein: CASSRDGFYEQYF
CDR3 DNA: TGCGCCAGCAGCCGGGACGGCTTTTACGAGCAGTACTTC

clone size: many
J gene: TRBJ2-7
V gene: TRBV27
D gene: .
CDR3 protein: CASSVGATSYEQYF
CDR3 DNA: TGTGCCAGCAGCGTCGGGGCCACTTCCTACGAGCAGTACTTC

clone size: many
J gene: TRBJ2-3
V gene: TRBV7-2
D gene: .
CDR3 protein: CASRPGLGTDTQYF
CDR3 DNA: TGTGCCAGCAGACCGGGACTGGGCACAGATACGCAGTATTTT

clone size: many
J gene: TRBJ1-5
V gene: TRBV3-1
D gene: TRBD1
CDR3 protein: CASSQYRGGQPQHF
CDR3 DNA: TGTGCCAGCAGCCAGTACAGGGGTGGACAGCCCCAGCATTTT

clone size: few
J gene: TRBJ2-3
V gene: TRBV6-1
D gene: TRBD1
CDR3 protein: CASSGYRGRFTDTQYF
CDR3 DNA: TGTGCCAGCAGTGGATACAGGGGGCGCTTCACAGATACGCAGTATTTT

clone size: .
J gene: TRBJ1-3
V gene: TRBV2
D gene: TRBD1
CDR3 protein: CASSLSRDRRRNTIYF
CDR3 DNA: TGTGCCAGCAGTCTTTCACGGGACAGACGGAGGAACACCATATATTTT

clone size: .
J gene: TRBJ1-2
V gene: TRBV30
D gene: .
CDR3 protein: CTWRSFVLGTNYGYTF
CDR3 DNA: TGTACCTGGAGATCCTTTGTACTGGGGACCAACTATGGCTACACCTTC

clone size: few
J gene: TRBJ2-2
V gene: TRBV5-1
D gene: .
CDR3 protein: CASGASDHRELFF
CDR3 DNA: TGCGCCAGCGGCGCCTCGGACCACCGCGAGCTGTTTTTT

clone size: .
J gene: TRBJ1-5
V gene: TRBV19
D gene: .
CDR3 protein: CASTKEGGPQHF
CDR3 DNA: TGTGCCAGTACCAAAGAGGGGGGGCCCCAGCATTTT

clone size: few
J gene: TRBJ1-2
V gene: TRBV2
D gene: .
CDR3 protein: CASSESAANYGYTF
CDR3 DNA: TGTGCCAGCAGTGAATCGGCCGCTAACTATGGCTACACCTTC

clone size: few
J gene: TRBJ2-3
V gene: TRBV7-3
D gene: TRBD1
CDR3 protein: CASSLLGQLTDTQYF
CDR3 DNA: TGTGCCAGCAGCTTACTGGGACAGCTCACAGATACGCAGTATTTT

clone size: many
J gene: TRBJ2-7
V gene: TRBV12-3/TRBV12-4
D gene: .
CDR3 protein: CASSFYRRDYEQYF
CDR3 DNA: TGTGCCAGCAGTTTTTACAGGAGAGACTACGAGCAGTACTTC

clone size: many
J gene: TRBJ2-1
V gene: TRBV12-3/TRBV12-4
D gene: .
CDR3 protein: CASSPDPGGASSYNEQFF
CDR3 DNA: TGTGCCAGCAGTCCCGATCCAGGAGGGGCCAGCTCCTACAATGAGCAGTTCTTC

clone size: .
J gene: TRBJ2-3
V gene: TRBV29-1
D gene: .
CDR3 protein: CSVDLLRADTQYF
CDR3 DNA: TGCAGCGTTGACCTCCTTAGGGCAGATACGCAGTATTTT

clone size: once
J gene: TRBJ1-2
V gene: TRBV12-3/TRBV12-4
D gene: .
CDR3 protein: CASSFGQENYGYTF
CDR3 DNA: TGTGCCAGCAGTTTTGGGCAGGAGAACTATGGCTACACCTTC

clone size: .
J gene: TRBJ2-1
V gene: TRBV6-1
D gene: .
CDR3 protein: CASSELPTDYNEQFF
CDR3 DNA: TGTGCCAGCAGTGAATTACCGACGGATTACAATGAGCAGTTCTTC

clone size: many
J gene: TRBJ2-5
V gene: TRBV12-3/TRBV12-4
D gene: .
CDR3 protein: CASSPGGVQETQYF
CDR3 DNA: TGTGCCAGCAGTCCTGGTGGCGTTCAAGAGACCCAGTACTTC

clone size: .
J gene: TRBJ2-7
V gene: TRBV13
D gene: TRBD1
CDR3 protein: CASGVRGPLEQYF
CDR3 DNA: TGTGCCAGCGGGGTCAGGGGGCCCCTCGAGCAGTACTTC

clone size: .
J gene: TRBJ2-2
V gene: TRBV7-9
D gene: .
CDR3 protein: CASSLSGRSITGELFF
CDR3 DNA: TGTGCCAGCAGCTTAAGCGGCAGAAGCATCACCGGGGAGCTGTTTTTT

clone size: .
J gene: TRBJ2-3
V gene: TRBV4-2
D gene: .
CDR3 protein: CASSQEVGVVADTQYF
CDR3 DNA: TGTGCCAGCAGCCAAGAAGTCGGTGTAGTCGCAGATACGCAGTATTTT

clone size: many
J gene: TRBJ1-1
V gene: TRBV3-1
D gene: TRBD1
CDR3 protein: CASTPQDRAGAFF
CDR3 DNA: TGTGCCAGCACCCCCCAAGACAGGGCTGGAGCTTTCTTT

clone size: few
J gene: TRBJ1-2
V gene: TRBV9
D gene: .
CDR3 protein: CASSAPQDNFYGYTF
CDR3 DNA: TGTGCCAGCAGCGCCCCACAGGACAACTTCTATGGCTACACCTTC

clone size: few
J gene: TRBJ1-4
V gene: TRBV30
D gene: .
CDR3 protein: CAWSRGVGALEKLFF
CDR3 DNA: TGTGCCTGGAGCCGAGGGGTAGGGGCGCTTGAAAAACTGTTTTTT

clone size: few
J gene: TRBJ2-1
V gene: TRBV20-1
D gene: .
CDR3 protein: CSARADGSVNEQFF
CDR3 DNA: TGCAGTGCCCGGGCGGACGGATCTGTCAATGAGCAGTTCTTC

clone size: .
J gene: TRBJ2-2
V gene: TRBV20-1
D gene: .
CDR3 protein: CSVAKGGTGELFF
CDR3 DNA: TGCAGCGTGGCTAAAGGCGGGACCGGGGAGCTGTTTTTT

clone size: few
J gene: TRBJ2-3
V gene: TRBV7-9
D gene: .
CDR3 protein: CASSLLVRGPHLDTQYF
CDR3 DNA: TGTGCCAGCAGCTTACTAGTCAGGGGCCCTCATCTAGATACGCAGTATTTT

clone size: many
J gene: TRBJ2-5
V gene: TRBV7-8
D gene: .
CDR3 protein: CASSSIGGRGETQYF
CDR3 DNA: TGTGCCAGCAGCTCCATCGGGGGCCGGGGAGAGACCCAGTACTTC

clone size: many
J gene: TRBJ2-7
V gene: TRBV7-3
D gene: .
CDR3 protein: CASRLDGSYEQYF
CDR3 DNA: TGTGCCAGCAGACTCGACGGTTCCTACGAGCAGTACTTC

clone size: many
J gene: TRBJ2-5
V gene: TRBV7-9
D gene: TRBD1
CDR3 protein: CASSPPNPGGETQYF
CDR3 DNA: TGTGCCAGCAGCCCGCCGAATCCAGGGGGAGAGACCCAGTACTTC

clone size: many
J gene: TRBJ2-3
V gene: TRBV2
D gene: TRBD2
CDR3 protein: CASTGTSGNTDTQYF
CDR3 DNA: TGTGCCAGCACCGGAACTAGCGGTAACACAGATACGCAGTATTTT

clone size: .
J gene: TRBJ1-1
V gene: TRBV5-1
D gene: .
CDR3 protein: CASLRDNGDTEAFF
CDR3 DNA: TGCGCCAGCCTGCGGGACAACGGGGACACTGAAGCTTTCTTT

clone size: many
J gene: TRBJ2-5
V gene: TRBV3-1
D gene: TRBD2
CDR3 protein: CASSQEYTSGRNRETQYF
CDR3 DNA: TGTGCCAGCAGCCAAGAATATACTAGCGGGAGGAATCGGGAGACCCAGTACTTC

clone size: .
J gene: TRBJ1-2
V gene: TRBV6-1
D gene: .
CDR3 protein: CASKGERGYGYTF
CDR3 DNA: TGTGCCAGCAAGGGGGAACGGGGATATGGCTACACCTTC

clone size: .
J gene: TRBJ1-4
V gene: TRBV6-1
D gene: .
CDR3 protein: CASSADIRGEKLFF
CDR3 DNA: TGTGCCAGCAGTGCTGACATCCGCGGTGAAAAACTGTTTTTT

clone size: few
J gene: TRBJ2-3
V gene: TRBV20-1
D gene: .
CDR3 protein: CSARVTGFTDTQYF
CDR3 DNA: TGCAGTGCTAGAGTTACAGGGTTCACAGATACGCAGTATTTT

clone size: few
J gene: TRBJ1-1
V gene: TRBV29-1
D gene: .
CDR3 protein: CSVVREGTEAFF
CDR3 DNA: TGCAGCGTTGTCAGGGAGGGCACTGAAGCTTTCTTT

clone size: .
J gene: TRBJ2-2
V gene: TRBV19
D gene: TRBD2
CDR3 protein: CASKPPRGAVTGELFF
CDR3 DNA: TGTGCCAGTAAACCTCCGCGGGGGGCAGTCACCGGGGAGCTGTTTTTT

clone size: .
J gene: TRBJ2-3
V gene: TRBV28
D gene: TRBD2
CDR3 protein: CASSLVGGPNTDTQYF
CDR3 DNA: TGTGCCAGCAGTTTAGTGGGAGGGCCGAACACAGATACGCAGTATTTT

clone size: .
J gene: TRBJ2-1
V gene: TRBV7-2
D gene: .
CDR3 protein: CASSLGRTPSSYNEQFF
CDR3 DNA: TGTGCCAGCAGCTTAGGGAGGACCCCGAGCTCCTACAATGAGCAGTTCTTC

clone size: .
J gene: TRBJ2-3
V gene: TRBV4-2
D gene: .
CDR3 protein: CASSQITRGTDTQYF
CDR3 DNA: TGTGCCAGCAGCCAAATCACGAGAGGTACAGATACGCAGTATTTT

clone size: many
J gene: TRBJ2-7
V gene: TRBV3-1
D gene: .
CDR3 protein: CASSTSFGADYEQYF
CDR3 DNA: TGTGCCAGCAGCACGTCCTTCGGGGCGGATTACGAGCAGTACTTC

clone size: many
J gene: TRBJ2-5
V gene: TRBV28
D gene: .
CDR3 protein: CASSFDLRKETQYF
CDR3 DNA: TGTGCCAGCAGTTTCGACCTCCGAAAAGAGACCCAGTACTTC

clone size: many
J gene: TRBJ2-7
V gene: TRBV7-3
D gene: TRBD2
CDR3 protein: CASSSGGPAGEQYF
CDR3 DNA: TGTGCCAGCAGCTCCGGGGGACCAGCGGGGGAGCAGTACTTC

clone size: many
J gene: TRBJ2-7
V gene: TRBV2
D gene: .
CDR3 protein: CASSEDRAISYEQYF
CDR3 DNA: TGTGCCAGCAGTGAAGACAGGGCGATCTCCTACGAGCAGTACTTC

clone size: many
J gene: TRBJ1-4
V gene: TRBV2
D gene: .
CDR3 protein: CASARWGQVEKLFF
CDR3 DNA: TGTGCCAGCGCTCGTTGGGGGCAGGTTGAAAAACTGTTTTTT

clone size: many
J gene: TRBJ2-3
V gene: TRBV27
D gene: TRBD2
CDR3 protein: CASSLRGLAADTQYF
CDR3 DNA: TGTGCCAGCAGTTTACGGGGACTAGCGGCAGATACGCAGTATTTT

clone size: many
J gene: TRBJ1-2
V gene: TRBV20-1
D gene: TRBD1
CDR3 protein: CSAARDRDLYGYTF
CDR3 DNA: TGCAGTGCTGCCCGGGACAGGGATCTCTATGGCTACACCTTC

clone size: .
J gene: TRBJ1-1
V gene: TRBV19
D gene: .
CDR3 protein: CASSIRGTRDTEAFF
CDR3 DNA: TGTGCCAGTAGTATCCGGGGGACCAGGGACACTGAAGCTTTCTTT

clone size: once
J gene: TRBJ2-3
V gene: TRBV9
D gene: TRBD2
CDR3 protein: CASSVNSGSFTDTQYF
CDR3 DNA: TGTGCCAGCAGCGTTAATAGCGGGAGTTTCACAGATACGCAGTATTTT

clone size: .
J gene: TRBJ1-5
V gene: TRBV5-6
D gene: TRBD1
CDR3 protein: CASSLGQGISPQHF
CDR3 DNA: TGTGCCAGCAGCTTGGGACAGGGGATTAGCCCCCAGCATTTT

clone size: .
J gene: TRBJ1-6
V gene: TRBV28
D gene: .
CDR3 protein: CASRPGAEGNSPLHF
CDR3 DNA: TGTGCCAGCAGACCAGGGGCGGAAGGGAATTCACCCCTCCACTTT